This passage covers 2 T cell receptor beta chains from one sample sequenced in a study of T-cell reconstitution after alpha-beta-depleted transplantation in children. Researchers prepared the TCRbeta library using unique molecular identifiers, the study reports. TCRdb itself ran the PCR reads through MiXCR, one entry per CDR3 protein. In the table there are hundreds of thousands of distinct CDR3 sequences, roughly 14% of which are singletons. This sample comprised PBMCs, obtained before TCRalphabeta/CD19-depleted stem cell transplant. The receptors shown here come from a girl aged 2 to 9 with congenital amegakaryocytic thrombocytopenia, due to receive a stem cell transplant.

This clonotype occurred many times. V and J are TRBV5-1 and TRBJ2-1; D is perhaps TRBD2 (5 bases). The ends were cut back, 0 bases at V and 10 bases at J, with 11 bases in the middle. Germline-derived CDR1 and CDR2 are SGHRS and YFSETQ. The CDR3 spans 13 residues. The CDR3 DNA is TGCGCCAGCAGCTTGGGGGGAGCGGTCGAGCAGTTCTTC. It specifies CASSLGGAVEQFF.

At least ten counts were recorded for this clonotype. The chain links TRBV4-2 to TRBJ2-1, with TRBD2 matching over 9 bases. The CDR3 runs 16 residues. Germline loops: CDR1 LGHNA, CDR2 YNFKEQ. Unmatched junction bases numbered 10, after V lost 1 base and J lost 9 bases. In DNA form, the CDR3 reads TGTGCCAGCAGCCAAGTTCTAGCGGGACACCGGGCTGAGCAGTTCTTC. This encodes CASSQVLAGHRAEQFF.